These T cell receptor beta chains were read from a single sample in a study of blood T cell repertoires in COVID-19. Sequencing used immunoSEQ multiplex PCR; TCRdb keeps in-frame clones, though not all of them. The data hold some 53,000 clones, with roughly 90% observed a single time. Sequencing was done on a sample of peripheral blood. The source of these receptors is a human donor with active COVID-19. The donor label of this sample is uncertain. Both conserved end residues are part of each CDR3. Each record gives: CDR3 DNA, CDR3 protein, J gene, D gene, clone size, V gene. A D gene is named only where the DNA matches it firmly. Rows give clone size only sometimes, using once, few, many, or a class for an expanded clone.

DNA: TGTGCCAGCAGCCCTACCCGCAGGAAGCCACGTCCCTACGAGCAGTACTTC
CDR3: CASSPTRRKPRPYEQYF
J: TRBJ2-7
D: NA
size: NA
V: TRBV3-1/TRBV3-2

DNA: TGTGCCAGCAGCGGACAGCGGGGATATGGCTACACCTTC
CDR3: CASSGQRGYGYTF
J: TRBJ1-2
D: NA
size: once
V: TRBV6-5

DNA: TGTGCCAGCAGTAAAGGGGTGCGGGTCGAGAGCACAGATACGCAGTATTTT
CDR3: CASSKGVRVESTDTQYF
J: TRBJ2-3
D: NA
size: NA
V: TRBV2

DNA: TGTGCCAGCAGCCAACTCCAGGCCGTGGGTGGCTACACCTTC
CDR3: CASSQLQAVGGYTF
J: TRBJ1-2
D: NA
size: NA
V: TRBV28

DNA: TGTGCCACCTCAAAAAGGGGAAGCGAGCAGTACTTC
CDR3: CATSKRGSEQYF
J: TRBJ2-7
D: NA
size: once
V: TRBV2

DNA: TGTGCCAGCAGTTACTCTGCAGGGGCCGGGGCGGAGGAACAGTACTTC
CDR3: CASSYSAGAGAEEQYF
J: TRBJ2-7
D: NA
size: NA
V: TRBV6-5

DNA: TGTGCCAGTAGTAGCGGGGGGGCCAATGAGCAGTTCTTC
CDR3: CASSSGGANEQFF
J: TRBJ2-1
D: TRBD2
size: NA
V: TRBV19

DNA: TGCGCCAGCAGCCAAGATTCTACGGACGAGCAGTACTTC
CDR3: CASSQDSTDEQYF
J: TRBJ2-7
D: NA
size: once
V: TRBV4-3

DNA: TGTGCCAGCAGCCATTTAGCGGGGGGGGAAGAGCAGTTCTTC
CDR3: CASSHLAGGEEQFF
J: TRBJ2-1
D: TRBD2
size: NA
V: TRBV3-1/TRBV3-2

DNA: TGTGCCAGTAGCCTAGGACTAGCGGGGCAATACAATGAGCAGTTCTTC
CDR3: CASSLGLAGQYNEQFF
J: TRBJ2-1
D: TRBD2
size: once
V: TRBV5-4

DNA: TGTGCCAGCAGCTTGCGGGGGGCCTCCTACGAGCAGTACTTC
CDR3: CASSLRGASYEQYF
J: TRBJ2-7
D: NA
size: NA
V: TRBV5-4

DNA: TGCGCCAGCAGCTTGGGGGACTGGACTAGAGTGGAAGCTTTCTTT
CDR3: CASSLGDWTRVEAFF
J: TRBJ1-1
D: NA
size: NA
V: TRBV5-1

DNA: TGTGCCAGCTCATTTGGACAGGGGGGCTCTGGGGCCAACGTCCTGACTTTC
CDR3: CASSFGQGGSGANVLTF
J: TRBJ2-6
D: TRBD1
size: NA
V: TRBV18

DNA: TGTGCCAGCAGCTCGACAGGGAATAATTCACCCCTCCACTTT
CDR3: CASSSTGNNSPLHF
J: TRBJ1-6
D: TRBD1
size: NA
V: TRBV7-2

DNA: TGTGCCAGCAGTCCCGACTCGCATACGCAGTATTTT
CDR3: CASSPDSHTQYF
J: TRBJ2-3
D: NA
size: once
V: TRBV12-3/TRBV12-4

DNA: TGTGCCAGCAGCCAAGAATACAGGAACACCGGGGAGCTGTTTTTT
CDR3: CASSQEYRNTGELFF
J: TRBJ2-2
D: NA
size: NA
V: TRBV3-1/TRBV3-2

DNA: TGTGCCAGCAGCATACGATCCGGGACTAGTAACACCGGGGAGCTGTTTTTT
CDR3: CASSIRSGTSNTGELFF
J: TRBJ2-2
D: TRBD2
size: NA
V: TRBV11-2

DNA: TGTGCCAGCAGCCAAGACTTTCGTTCGGCGGGGGGCGGGAAAGAGGCCCAGTACTTC
CDR3: CASSQDFRSAGGGKEAQYF
J: TRBJ2-5
D: TRBD2
size: NA
V: TRBV3-1/TRBV3-2

DNA: TGTGCCAGCTCCTTGACAGGGGCCTACAATGAGCAGTTCTTC
CDR3: CASSLTGAYNEQFF
J: TRBJ2-1
D: TRBD1
size: NA
V: TRBV18